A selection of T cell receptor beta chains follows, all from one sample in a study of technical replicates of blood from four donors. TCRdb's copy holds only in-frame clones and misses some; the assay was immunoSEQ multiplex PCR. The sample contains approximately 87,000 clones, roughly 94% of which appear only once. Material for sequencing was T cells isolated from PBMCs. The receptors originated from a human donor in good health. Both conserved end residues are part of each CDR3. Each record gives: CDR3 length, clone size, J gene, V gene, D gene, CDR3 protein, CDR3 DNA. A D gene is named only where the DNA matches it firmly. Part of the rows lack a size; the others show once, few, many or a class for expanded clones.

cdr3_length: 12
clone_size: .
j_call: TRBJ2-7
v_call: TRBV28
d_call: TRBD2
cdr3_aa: CASKLAGEVQYF
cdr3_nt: TGTGCCAGCAAACTAGCGGGAGAGGTGCAGTACTTC

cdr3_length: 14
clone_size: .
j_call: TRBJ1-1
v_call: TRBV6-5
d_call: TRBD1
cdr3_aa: CASSYHTGVTEAFF
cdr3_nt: TGTGCCAGCAGTTACCATACAGGGGTTACTGAAGCTTTCTTT

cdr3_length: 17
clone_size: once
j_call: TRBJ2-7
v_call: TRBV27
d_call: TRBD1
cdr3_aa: CASSLGLGTGEVYEQYF
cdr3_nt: TGTGCCAGCAGTTTAGGCCTCGGGACAGGGGAGGTCTACGAGCAGTACTTC

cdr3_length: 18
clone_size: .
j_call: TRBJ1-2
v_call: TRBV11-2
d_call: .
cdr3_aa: CASSNRRAFLGANYGYTF
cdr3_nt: TGTGCCAGCAGCAACCGCAGGGCCTTTCTTGGAGCTAACTATGGCTACACCTTC

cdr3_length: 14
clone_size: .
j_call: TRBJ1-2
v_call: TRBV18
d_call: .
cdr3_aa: CASSPLGQDYGYTF
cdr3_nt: TGTGCCAGCTCACCCCTTGGGCAGGACTATGGCTACACCTTC

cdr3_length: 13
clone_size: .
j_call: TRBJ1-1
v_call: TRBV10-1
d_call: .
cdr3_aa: CASTQGLGTEAFF
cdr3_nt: TGCGCCAGCACCCAGGGATTGGGGACTGAAGCTTTCTTT

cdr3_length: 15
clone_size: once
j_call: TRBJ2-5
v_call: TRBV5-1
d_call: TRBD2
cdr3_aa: CASSSGTSGEETQYF
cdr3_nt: TGCGCCAGCAGCTCCGGGACTAGCGGAGAAGAGACCCAGTACTTC

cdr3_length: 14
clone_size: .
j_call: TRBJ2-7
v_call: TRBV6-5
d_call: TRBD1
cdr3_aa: CASSQGQGRYEQYF
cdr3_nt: TGTGCCAGCAGTCAGGGACAGGGAAGGTACGAGCAGTACTTC

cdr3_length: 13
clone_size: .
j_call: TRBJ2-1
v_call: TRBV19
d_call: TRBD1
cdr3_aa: CASSRGQDNEQFF
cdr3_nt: TGTGCCAGTAGCCGGGGACAGGACAATGAGCAGTTCTTC

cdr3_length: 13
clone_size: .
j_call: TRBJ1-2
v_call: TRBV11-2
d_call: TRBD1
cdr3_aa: CASSQGQNYGYTF
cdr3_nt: TGTGCCAGCAGCCAGGGACAGAACTATGGCTACACCTTC

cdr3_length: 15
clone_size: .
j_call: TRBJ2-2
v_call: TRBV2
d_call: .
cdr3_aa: CASSKSPPDTGELFF
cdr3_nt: TGTGCCAGCAGTAAATCCCCTCCGGACACCGGGGAGCTGTTTTTT

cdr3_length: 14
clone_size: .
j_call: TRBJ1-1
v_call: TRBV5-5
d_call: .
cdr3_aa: CASTGIGSWTEAFF
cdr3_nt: TGTGCCAGCACCGGGATCGGGAGCTGGACTGAAGCTTTCTTT